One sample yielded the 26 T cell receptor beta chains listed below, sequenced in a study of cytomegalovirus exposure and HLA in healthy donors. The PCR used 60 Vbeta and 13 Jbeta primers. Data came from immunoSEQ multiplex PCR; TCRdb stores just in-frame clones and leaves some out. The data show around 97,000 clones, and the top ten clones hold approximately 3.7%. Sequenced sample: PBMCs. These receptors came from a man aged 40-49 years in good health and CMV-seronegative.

This CDR3 reads CASSVELTSTDTQYF. Written as DNA, the CDR3 is TGTGCCAGCAGCGTAGAATTAACTAGCACAGATACGCAGTATTTT. The chain has TRBV9 and TRBJ2-3, with D hard to call. The CDR3 sequence is 15 residues long. Per germline, CDR1 SGDLS and CDR2 YYNGEE. V was shortened by 0 bases and J by 0 bases, with 8 bases between the two germline ends.

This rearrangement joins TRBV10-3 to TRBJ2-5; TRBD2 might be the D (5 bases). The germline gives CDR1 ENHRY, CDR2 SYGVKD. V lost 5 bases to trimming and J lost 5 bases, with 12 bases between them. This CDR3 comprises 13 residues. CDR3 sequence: CAISPPERETQYF. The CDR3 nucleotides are TGTGCCATCAGTCCCCCTGAGCGGGAGACCCAGTACTTC.

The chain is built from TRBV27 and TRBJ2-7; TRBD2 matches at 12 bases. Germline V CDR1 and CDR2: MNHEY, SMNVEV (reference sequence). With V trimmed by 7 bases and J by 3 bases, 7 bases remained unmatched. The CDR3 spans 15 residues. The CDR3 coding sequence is TGTGCCAGCATTCGGAGACTAGCGGGAGTCTACGAGCAGTACTTC. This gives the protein CASIRRLAGVYEQYF.

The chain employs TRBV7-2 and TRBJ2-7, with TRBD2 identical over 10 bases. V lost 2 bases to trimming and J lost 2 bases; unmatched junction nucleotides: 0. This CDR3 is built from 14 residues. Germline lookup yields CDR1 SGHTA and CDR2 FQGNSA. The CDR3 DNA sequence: TGTGCCAGCAGCTTACTAGCGGGGGCCTACGAGCAGTACTTC. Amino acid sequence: CASSLLAGAYEQYF.

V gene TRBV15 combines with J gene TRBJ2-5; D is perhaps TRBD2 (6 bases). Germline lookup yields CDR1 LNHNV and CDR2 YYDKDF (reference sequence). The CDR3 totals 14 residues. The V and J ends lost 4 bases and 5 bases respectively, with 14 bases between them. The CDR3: CATSTRTKTETQYF. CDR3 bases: TGTGCCACCAGCACCCGGACTAAAACTGAGACCCAGTACTTC.

This CDR3 reads CASSPRQGANQYF. The CDR3 DNA follows: TGTGCCAGCAGCCCCAGACAGGGGGCTAACCAGTACTTC. The chain is built from TRBV7-6 and TRBJ2-5, with 10 nucleotides matching TRBD1. Unmatched junction bases numbered 7, after V lost 5 bases and J lost 10 bases. Germline loops: CDR1 SGHVS, CDR2 FNYEAQ. The CDR3 spans 13 residues. Using reference TRBV7-6 and TRBJ2-5 for the parts outside the CDR3, the full variable domain is GAGVSQSPRYKVTKRGQDVALRCDPISGHVSLYWYRQALGQGPEFLTYFNYEAQQDKSGLPNDRFSAERPEGSISTLTIQRTEQRDSAMYRCASSPRQGANQYFGPGTRLLVL.

The CDR3 DNA sequence: TGTGCCAGCAGCTTGGGGGCCTGGGGACAGGGCAATCAGCCCCAGCATTTT. Its translation: CASSLGAWGQGNQPQHF. V is TRBV5-8 and J is TRBJ1-5; 8 positions agree with TRBD1. The V segment lost 0 bases and the J segment 2 bases; nucleotides outside the gene matches: 7. CDR3 length: 17 amino acids. CDR1 and CDR2 from the germline V gene are SGHTS and YDEGEE.

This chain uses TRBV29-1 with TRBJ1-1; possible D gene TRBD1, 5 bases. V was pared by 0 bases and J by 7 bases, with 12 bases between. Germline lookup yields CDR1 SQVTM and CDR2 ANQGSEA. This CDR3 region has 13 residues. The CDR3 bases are TGCAGCGTTGAAGACAGGGTCTTCATTGAAGCTTTCTTT. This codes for CSVEDRVFIEAFF.

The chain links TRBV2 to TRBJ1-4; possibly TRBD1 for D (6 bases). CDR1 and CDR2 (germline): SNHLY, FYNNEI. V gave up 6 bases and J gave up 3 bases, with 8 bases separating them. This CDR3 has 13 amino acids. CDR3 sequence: CASSGQPNEKLFF. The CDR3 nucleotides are TGTGCCAGCAGCGGACAGCCTAATGAAAAACTGTTTTTT.

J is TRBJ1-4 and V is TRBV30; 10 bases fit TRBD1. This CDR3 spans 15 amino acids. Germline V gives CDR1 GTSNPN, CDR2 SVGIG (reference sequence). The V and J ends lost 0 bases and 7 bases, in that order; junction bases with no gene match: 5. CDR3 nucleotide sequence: TGTGCCTGGAGTGTACGACAGGGGGCGGGTGAAAAACTGTTTTTT. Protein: CAWSVRQGAGEKLFF.

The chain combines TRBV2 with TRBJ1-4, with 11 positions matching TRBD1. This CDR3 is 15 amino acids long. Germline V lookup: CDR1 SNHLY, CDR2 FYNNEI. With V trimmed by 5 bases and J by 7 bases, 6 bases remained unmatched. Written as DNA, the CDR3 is TGTGCCAGCAGTCCCCGGACAGGGGGCGGTGAAAAACTGTTTTTT. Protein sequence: CASSPRTGGGEKLFF. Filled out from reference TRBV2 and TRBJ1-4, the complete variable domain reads EPEVTQTPSHQVTQMGQEVILRCVPISNHLYFYWYRQILGQKVEFLVSFYNNEISEKSEIFDDQFSVERPDGSNFTLKIRSTKLEDSAMYFCASSPRTGGGEKLFFGSGTQLSVL.

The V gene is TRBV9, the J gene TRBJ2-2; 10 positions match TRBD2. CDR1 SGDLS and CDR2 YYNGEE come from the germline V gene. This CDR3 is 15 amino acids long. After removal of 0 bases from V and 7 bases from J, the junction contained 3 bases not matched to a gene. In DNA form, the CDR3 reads TGTGCCAGCAGCGTAGCGGCTAGCGGGGGCGGGGAGCTGTTTTTT. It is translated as CASSVAASGGGELFF.

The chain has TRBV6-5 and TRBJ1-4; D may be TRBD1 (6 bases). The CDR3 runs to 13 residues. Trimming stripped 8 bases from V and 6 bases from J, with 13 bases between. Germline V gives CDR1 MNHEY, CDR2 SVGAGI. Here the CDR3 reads CASWGQGDEKLFF. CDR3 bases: TGTGCCAGCTGGGGACAAGGGGATGAAAAACTGTTTTTT.

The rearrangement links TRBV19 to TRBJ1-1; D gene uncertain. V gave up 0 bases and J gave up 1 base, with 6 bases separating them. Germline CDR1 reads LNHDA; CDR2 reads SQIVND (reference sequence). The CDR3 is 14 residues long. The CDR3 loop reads CASSIDSGNTEAFF. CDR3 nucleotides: TGTGCCAGTAGTATAGATAGTGGGAACACTGAAGCTTTCTTT.

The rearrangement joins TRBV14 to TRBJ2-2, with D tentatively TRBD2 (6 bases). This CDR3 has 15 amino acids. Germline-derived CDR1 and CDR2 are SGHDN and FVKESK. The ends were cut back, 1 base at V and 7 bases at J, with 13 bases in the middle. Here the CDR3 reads CASSQGGALGGELFF. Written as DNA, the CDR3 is TGTGCCAGCAGCCAAGGCGGGGCCCTTGGCGGGGAGCTGTTTTTT.

The CDR3 is CASQKREWPDTQYF. Here the CDR3 DNA reads TGTGCCAGTCAAAAGCGGGAGTGGCCAGATACGCAGTATTTT. The chain combines TRBV11-2 with TRBJ2-3; 8 nucleotides match TRBD2. Germline CDR1 is SGHAT and CDR2 is FQNNGV. The junction had 9 bases not matched to a gene; V was cut back by 9 bases and J by 4 bases. The CDR3 totals 14 residues.

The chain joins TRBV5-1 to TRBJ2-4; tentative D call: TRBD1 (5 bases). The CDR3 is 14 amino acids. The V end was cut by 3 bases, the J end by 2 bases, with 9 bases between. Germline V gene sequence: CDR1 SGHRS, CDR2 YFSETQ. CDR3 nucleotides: TGCGCCAGCAGCTACGACAGATCCAAAAACATTCAGTACTTC. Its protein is CASSYDRSKNIQYF.

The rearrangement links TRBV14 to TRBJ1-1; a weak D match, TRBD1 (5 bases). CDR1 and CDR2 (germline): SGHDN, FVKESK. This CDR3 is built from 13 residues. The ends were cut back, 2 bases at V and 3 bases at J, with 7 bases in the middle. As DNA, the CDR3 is TGTGCCAGCAGCCAAAGGGGTCACACTGAAGCTTTCTTT. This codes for CASSQRGHTEAFF.

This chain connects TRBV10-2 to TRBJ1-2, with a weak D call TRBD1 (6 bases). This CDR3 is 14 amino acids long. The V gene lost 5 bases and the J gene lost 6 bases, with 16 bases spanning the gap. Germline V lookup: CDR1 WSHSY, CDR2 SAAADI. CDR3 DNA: TGCGCCAGCAGTCTATACAGGGCGCGGGATGGCTACACCTTC. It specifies CASSLYRARDGYTF.

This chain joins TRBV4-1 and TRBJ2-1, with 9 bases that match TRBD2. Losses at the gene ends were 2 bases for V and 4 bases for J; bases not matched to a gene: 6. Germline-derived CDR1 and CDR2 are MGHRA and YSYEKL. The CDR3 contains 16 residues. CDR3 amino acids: CASSQQAGGWYNEQFF. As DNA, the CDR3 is TGCGCCAGCAGCCAACAGGCGGGAGGGTGGTACAATGAGCAGTTCTTC.

The CDR3, as DNA: TGTGCCAGCAGCTCCAGCCACAGTCCCCAGCATTTT. This gives the protein CASSSSHSPQHF. The chain couples TRBV7-2 to TRBJ1-5; D ambiguous. Trimming pared 4 bases from V and 10 bases from J, leaving 11 bases between. The CDR3 consists of 12 residues. CDR1 and CDR2 from the germline V gene are SGHTA and FQGNSA.

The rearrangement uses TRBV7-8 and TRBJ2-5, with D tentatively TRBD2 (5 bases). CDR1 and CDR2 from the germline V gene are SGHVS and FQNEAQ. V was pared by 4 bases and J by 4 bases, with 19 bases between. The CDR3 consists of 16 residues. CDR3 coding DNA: TGTGCCAGCAGCTCTGATCTAGTTGGGAGAGCAGAGACCCAGTACTTC. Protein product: CASSSDLVGRAETQYF.

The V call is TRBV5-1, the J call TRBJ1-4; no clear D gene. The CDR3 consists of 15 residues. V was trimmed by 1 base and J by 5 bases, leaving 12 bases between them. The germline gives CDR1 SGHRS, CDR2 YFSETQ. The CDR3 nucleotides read TGCGCCAGCAGCTTGTTCGCAGATCAGAATGAAAAACTGTTTTTT. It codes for CASSLFADQNEKLFF.

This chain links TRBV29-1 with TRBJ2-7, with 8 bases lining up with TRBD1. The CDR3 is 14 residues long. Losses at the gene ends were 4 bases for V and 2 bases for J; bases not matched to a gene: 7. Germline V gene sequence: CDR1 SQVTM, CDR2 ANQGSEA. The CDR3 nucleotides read TGCAGCGTTGCGACGGGACAGGAACCCTACGAGCAGTACTTC. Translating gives CSVATGQEPYEQYF.

The chain's CDR3 is CASSRRWLTHNEQFF. CDR3 nucleotides: TGTGCCAGCAGCCGACGTTGGTTGACACACAATGAGCAGTTCTTC. V is TRBV7-9 and J is TRBJ2-1; D unclear. Trimming cost V 5 bases and J 5 bases, with 16 bases left between them. The CDR3 is 15 amino acids. Germline CDR1 SEHNR, CDR2 FQNEAQ (reference sequence).

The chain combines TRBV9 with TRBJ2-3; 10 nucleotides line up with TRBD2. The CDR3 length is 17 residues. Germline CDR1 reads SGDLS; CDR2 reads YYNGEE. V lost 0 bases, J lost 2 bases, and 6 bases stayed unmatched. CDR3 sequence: CASSVDNLAGATDTQYF. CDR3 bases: TGTGCCAGCAGCGTAGATAATCTAGCGGGGGCCACAGATACGCAGTATTTT.